The next 4 T cell receptor beta chains were all read from a single sample in a study of cytomegalovirus exposure and HLA in healthy donors. PCR was performed using 60 Vbeta and 13 Jbeta primers. Assay used: immunoSEQ multiplex PCR; TCRdb lists only in-frame clones, some missing. Among 100,000 to 150,000 clones listed, 17% were seen once. The sequenced material came from PBMCs. The receptors come from a female donor in good health and CMV-seropositive.

The rearrangement joins TRBV7-9 to TRBJ2-5, with TRBD2 matching 8 bases. The junction had 6 bases not matched to a gene; V was cut back by 5 bases and J by 4 bases. Germline V gene sequence: CDR1 SEHNR, CDR2 FQNEAQ (reference sequence). The CDR3 runs to 14 residues. The CDR3 nucleotides are TGTGCCAGCAGCCCGCGGGGGGAGGGAGAGACCCAGTACTTC. It specifies CASSPRGEGETQYF.

This clone was observed a few times. J is TRBJ1-1 and V is TRBV29-1; D gene ambiguous. Trimming shortened V by 2 bases and J by 4 bases, and 14 bases separated the two germline ends. Germline V lookup: CDR1 SQVTM, CDR2 ANQGSEA. This CDR3 comprises 14 residues. CDR3 DNA: TGCAGCGTTGAACGGGGTTCTATCGGCACTGAAGCTTTCTTT. Translating it yields CSVERGSIGTEAFF. Complete variable domain (other parts from reference TRBV29-1 and TRBJ1-1): SAVISQKPSRDICQRGTSLTIQCQVDSQVTMMFWYRQQPGQSLTLIATANQGSEATYESGFVIDKFPISRPNLTFSTLTVSNMSPEDSSIYLCSVERGSIGTEAFFGQGTRLTVV.

The rearrangement joins TRBV27 to TRBJ2-3; 13 positions match TRBD2. This CDR3 is built from 16 residues. CDR1 is MNHEY and CDR2 is SMNVEV in the germline V gene (reference sequence). After removal of 2 bases from V and 5 bases from J, the junction contained 4 bases not matched to a gene. The chain's CDR3 is CASSLDRTSGRDTQYF. For the CDR3, the DNA is TGTGCCAGCAGTTTAGACCGGACTAGCGGGAGAGATACGCAGTATTTT.

The sample holds a few counts of this clone. The chain joins TRBV5-6 to TRBJ1-1; D is uncertain. Germline assignment: CDR1 SGHDT and CDR2 YYEEEE. The CDR3 loop spans 15 amino acids. Trimming took 4 bases from V and 0 from J, leaving 13 bases between them. The CDR3 DNA reads TGTGCCAGCAGCCCGTGGCAGATTATGAACACTGAAGCTTTCTTT. This gives the protein CASSPWQIMNTEAFF.